What follows are 9 T cell receptor beta chains derived from one specimen sequenced in a study of regulatory T cells in long-lasting Graves disease. Regarding time point: newly diagnosed GD, antithyroid drugs for less than 3 months. Extracted PBMC RNA gave rise to the TCR library. Library construction for TCR beta used iRepertoire HTBI primers and Arm-PCR of CDR3 regions. TCRdb independently ran MiXCR on the multiplex PCR reads; one entry per CDR3 protein. The data contain hundreds of thousands of distinct CDR3 sequences, 15% of them singletons. This sample was shared with a second study, whose subject was T cells in Graves' hyperthyroidism and ophthalmopathy.

The sequenced sample was peripheral blood mononuclear cells (PBMCs), obtained at new diagnosis, from a patient treated with antithyroid drugs. These receptors were obtained from a woman between 35 and 50 years old with Graves disease.

This clonotype was counted a few times. The rearrangement joins TRBV9 to TRBJ2-1; TRBD1 might be the D (5 bases). CDR3 length equals 14 residues. Trimming stripped 3 bases from V and 3 bases from J, with 10 bases between. Germline V gene lookup returns CDR1 SGDLS and CDR2 YYNGEE. The CDR3 DNA reads as TGTGCCAGCAGCGCGCAGGGTAACTACAATGAGCAGTTCTTC. Its protein product is CASSAQGNYNEQFF.

This clonotype showed up just a few times. The chain employs TRBV4-3 and TRBJ1-2; no reliable D call. The CDR3 contains 14 residues. Germline assignment: CDR1 LGHNA and CDR2 YSLEER. The germline V and J ends were trimmed by 3 bases and 3 bases, with 11 bases remaining between them. CDR3 sequence (DNA): TGCGCCAGCAGCCAGGAGCCACGGGACTATGGCTACACCTTC. Translation gives CASSQEPRDYGYTF.

The V gene is TRBV24-1, the J gene TRBJ2-1, with 8 positions matching TRBD2. The CDR3 loop spans 13 amino acids. J was trimmed by 7 bases and V by 8 bases; bases with no gene match: 6. CDR1 is KGHDR, CDR2 SFDVKD, per germline. Written as DNA, the CDR3 is TGTGCCACCACGGTAGCGGGATTGAATGAGCAGTTCTTC. Encoded protein: CATTVAGLNEQFF.

The chain is built from TRBV4-3 and TRBJ2-7; the D is unclear. Trimming pared 2 bases from V and 2 bases from J, leaving 13 bases between. CDR3 length: 15 residues. Per germline, CDR1 LGHNA and CDR2 YSLEER. This CDR3 reads CASSQQPNSAYEQYF. CDR3 in DNA: TGCGCCAGCAGCCAACAGCCCAACTCGGCCTACGAGCAGTACTTC.

On this clonotype: No conserved phenylalanine or tryptophan is present at the end of the CDR3, so a read error is the likely explanation. This chain connects TRBV29-1 to TRBJ2-5; tentatively, D is TRBD1 or TRBD2 (6 bases each). Germline CDR1 and CDR2: SQVTM and ANQGSEA. The V and J ends lost 6 bases and 4 bases respectively, with 21 bases between them. The CDR3 runs to 15 residues. CDR3 nucleotides: TGCAGCGTCTTGGGATTAGGGGGGCTAGGAGAGACCCAGTACCTC. Residues: CSVLGLGGLGETQYL.

The chain recombines TRBV25-1 with TRBJ2-3; 7 nucleotides match TRBD2. Germline CDR1 is MGHDK and CDR2 is SYGVNS. The CDR3 runs to 16 residues. V lost 1 base to trimming and J lost 5 bases; unmatched junction nucleotides: 9. The DNA of the CDR3 is TGTGCCAGCAGTGAATCTACGGGAGGAAAGCAAGATACGCAGTATTTT. It yields the protein CASSESTGGKQDTQYF. Based on the CDR3 plus reference TRBV25-1 and TRBJ2-3, the full variable domain is EADIYQTPRYLVIGTGKKITLECSQTMGHDKMYWYQQDPGMELHLIHYSYGVNSTEKGDLSSESTVSRIRTEHFPLTLESARPSHTSQYLCASSESTGGKQDTQYFGPGTRLTVL.

This clonotype has a count of ten or more. This chain uses TRBV30 with TRBJ1-6, with TRBD1 matching over 7 bases. V lost 0 bases and J lost 7; bases outside the gene matches: 3. The CDR3 has 14 amino acids. Germline V gene data show CDR1 as GTSNPN and CDR2 as SVGIG (reference sequence). The DNA for the CDR3 is TGTGCCTGGAGTGTGGGACAGCTAAATTCACCCCTCCACTTT. Residues: CAWSVGQLNSPLHF.

This clonotype came up many times. The chain employs TRBV28 and TRBJ2-1; 11 bases line up with TRBD2. CDR3 length equals 16 residues. V lost 3 bases to trimming and J lost 3 bases; unmatched junction nucleotides: 4. CDR1 is MDHEN, CDR2 SYDVKM, per germline. The DNA for the CDR3 is TGTGCCAGCAGTTTTACTAGCGGGAGCCTCTACAATGAGCAGTTCTTC. Residues: CASSFTSGSLYNEQFF. Full variable domain (rest looked up from reference TRBV28 and TRBJ2-1): DVKVTQSSRYLVKRTGEKVFLECVQDMDHENMFWYRQDPGLGLRLIYFSYDVKMKEKGDIPEGYSVSREKKERFSLILESASTNQTSMYLCASSFTSGSLYNEQFFGPGTRLTVL.

Many counts were recorded for this clonotype. The chain uses TRBV29-1 and TRBJ1-2; D gene unclear. CDR1 and CDR2 (germline): SQVTM, ANQGSEA. The V gene lost 4 bases and the J gene lost 3 bases, with 24 bases spanning the gap. This CDR3 region has 17 residues. This CDR3 reads CSVVIWGAEEVDYGYTF. CDR3 bases: TGCAGCGTTGTTATTTGGGGAGCGGAGGAGGTTGACTATGGCTACACCTTC.